Listed below are T cell receptor beta chains from one sample, sequenced in a study of blood T cell repertoires in COVID-19. TCRdb's table, derived via immunoSEQ multiplex PCR, lists solely in-frame clones and lacks some. The table records roughly 180,000 clones, about 85% of them present only once. Sequencing input: peripheral blood. All receptors come from a woman between 50 and 59 years old with COVID-19, enrolled during active disease. Each CDR3 is given with its conserved first and last residue. D genes are given only for firm matches. The size of a clone is reported for some rows only, either as once, few or many, or as a class for expanded clones.

.,TRBV6-5,.,TRBJ1-1,CASSYSPTGQNTEAFF,TGTGCCAGCAGTTACTCCCCGACAGGTCAAAACACTGAAGCTTTCTTT
TRBD1,TRBV4-3,.,TRBJ1-6,CASSQGTGQPNSPLHF,TGCGCCAGCAGCCAGGGGACAGGGCAACCTAATTCACCCCTCCACTTT
.,TRBV6-1,.,TRBJ1-5,CASSENRQINQPQHF,TGTGCCAGCAGTGAGAATAGACAGATCAATCAGCCCCAGCATTTT
TRBD2,TRBV5-4,.,TRBJ2-1,CASGGLDGSNEQFF,TGTGCCAGCGGCGGACTAGATGGGTCGAATGAGCAGTTCTTC
TRBD2,TRBV30,.,TRBJ2-6,CAWGDQLAVGANVLTF,TGTGCCTGGGGCGACCAACTAGCGGTAGGGGCCAACGTCCTGACTTTC
TRBD1,TRBV5-5,.,TRBJ2-5,CASSFGTGDGETQYF,TGTGCCAGCAGCTTCGGGACAGGGGATGGGGAGACCCAGTACTTC
TRBD1,TRBV30,few,TRBJ2-5,CAWSFQGEETQYF,TGTGCCTGGAGTTTCCAGGGGGAGGAGACCCAGTACTTC
TRBD1,TRBV6-2/TRBV6-3,.,TRBJ2-7,CASSYLGTGGYEQYF,TGTGCCAGCAGTTACCTAGGGACAGGGGGCTACGAGCAGTACTTC
.,TRBV5-1,.,TRBJ2-5,CASSLGAQETQYF,TGCGCCAGCAGCTTGGGAGCACAAGAGACCCAGTACTTC
TRBD1,TRBV30,.,TRBJ2-2,CASLRQGRTGELFF,TGTGCCTCCCTACGACAGGGGAGAACCGGGGAGCTGTTTTTT
TRBD1,TRBV5-1,.,TRBJ1-1,CASSLTGVGNTEAFF,TGCGCCAGCAGCTTAACAGGGGTGGGGAACACTGAAGCTTTCTTT
TRBD1,TRBV6-5,.,TRBJ2-1,CASSYSTGGHNEQFF,TGTGCCAGCAGTTACAGTACAGGGGGTCACAATGAGCAGTTCTTC
.,TRBV5-1,.,TRBJ1-5,CASSLASDSNQPQHF,TGCGCCAGCAGCTTGGCTTCAGATAGCAATCAGCCCCAGCATTTT
TRBD1,TRBV11-2,.,TRBJ2-1,CASSSYRGYNEQFF,TGTGCCAGCAGCTCCTACAGGGGCTACAATGAGCAGTTCTTC
TRBD2,TRBV6-1,.,TRBJ2-3,CASSEGVAQGGTDTQYF,TGTGCCAGCAGTGAAGGGGTCGCGCAGGGAGGGACAGATACGCAGTATTTT
TRBD2,TRBV6-1,.,TRBJ2-3,CASSDGTSHSTQYF,TGTGCCAGCAGTGACGGGACTAGTCACAGTACGCAGTATTTT
.,TRBV3-1/TRBV3-2,.,TRBJ1-5,CASSLGGGPQPQHF,TGTGCCAGCAGCCTCGGCGGGGGGCCTCAGCCCCAGCATTTT
TRBD1,TRBV2,.,TRBJ2-1,CASSALTGGSYNEQFF,TGTGCCAGCAGTGCCTTAACAGGGGGTTCATACAATGAGCAGTTCTTC
.,TRBV4-1,.,TRBJ2-5,CASSQNQAYQETQYF,TGCGCCAGCAGCCAAAATCAGGCCTACCAAGAGACCCAGTACTTC
.,TRBV4-3,.,TRBJ1-2,CASSQDSIKLASGVYTF,TGCGCCAGCAGCCAAGATAGCATAAAGCTAGCCTCAGGGGTCTACACCTTC